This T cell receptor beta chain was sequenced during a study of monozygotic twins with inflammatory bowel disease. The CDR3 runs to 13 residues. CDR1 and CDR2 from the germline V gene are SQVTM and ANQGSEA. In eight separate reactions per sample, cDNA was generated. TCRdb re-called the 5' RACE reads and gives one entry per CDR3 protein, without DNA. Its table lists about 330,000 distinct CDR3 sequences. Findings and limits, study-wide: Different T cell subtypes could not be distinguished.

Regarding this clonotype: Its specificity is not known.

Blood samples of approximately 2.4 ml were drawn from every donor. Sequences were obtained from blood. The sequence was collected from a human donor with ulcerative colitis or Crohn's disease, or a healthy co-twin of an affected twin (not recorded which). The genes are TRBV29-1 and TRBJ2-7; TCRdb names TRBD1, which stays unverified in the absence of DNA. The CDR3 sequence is CSVDRGSAYEQYF.